These 26 T cell receptor beta chains share one sample of origin, sequenced in a study of response to subunit inactivated influenza vaccine. TCRdb re-derived calls from the RT-PCR reads in MiXCR, one entry per CDR3 protein. Altogether about 620,000 distinct CDR3 sequences are present, approximately 12% being singletons, with the ten largest covering about 9.4%. The material sequenced was PBMCs from blood, taken on the day of vaccination. The receptors were sampled from a man aged 50 to 60 who received an inactivated influenza vaccine.

This clonotype was seen ten or more times. The chain links TRBV20-1 to TRBJ2-1; D gene unclear. CDR3 length: 15 amino acids. Germline-derived CDR1 and CDR2 are DFQATT and SNEGSKA (reference sequence). V lost 2 bases to trimming and J lost 5 bases, with 16 bases between them. The CDR3 region has the DNA TGCAGTGCTAGAATGGCGACTTCCCCCCACAATGAGCAGTTCTTC. This encodes CSARMATSPHNEQFF.

Only a few counts were recorded for this clonotype. V and J are TRBV20-1 and TRBJ1-6; weak D call: TRBD1 (5 bases). Germline lookup yields CDR1 DFQATT and CDR2 SNEGSKA (reference sequence). The CDR3 covers 15 residues. Deletions cut 3 bases from V and 0 bases from J, with 9 bases between. CDR3 region: CSARGVSSYNSPLHF. In DNA, the CDR3 is TGCAGTGCTAGGGGGGTCAGCTCCTATAATTCACCCCTCCACTTT.

At least ten counts were recorded for this clonotype. The rearrangement joins TRBV20-1 to TRBJ1-5; the D gene is possibly TRBD1 (5 bases). CDR1 and CDR2 (germline): DFQATT, SNEGSKA (reference sequence). The V gene lost 4 bases and the J gene lost 8 bases, with 21 bases spanning the gap. The length of the CDR3 is 15 residues. This chain's CDR3 is CSATQTRGSGKPQHF. As DNA, the CDR3 is TGCAGTGCTACCCAAACCCGGGGCTCCGGTAAGCCCCAGCATTTT.

The CDR3 loop is CAIREGTGDPSTDTQYF. Here the CDR3 DNA reads TGTGCCATCAGGGAAGGGACGGGAGACCCTAGCACAGATACGCAGTATTTT. The chain joins TRBV10-3 to TRBJ2-3, with D possibly matching TRBD2 (6 bases). The CDR3 sequence is 17 residues long. Germline V gene data show CDR1 as ENHRY and CDR2 as SYGVKD. The V end was cut by 6 bases, the J end by 0 bases, with 19 bases between.

The chain joins TRBV6-2 or TRBV6-3 to TRBJ1-5; 10 bases agree with TRBD1. From germline, CDR1 is MNHEY and CDR2 SVGEGT. The junction had 8 bases not matched to a gene; V was cut back by 7 bases and J by 2 bases. This CDR3 has 16 amino acids. The DNA of the CDR3 is TGTGCCAGCAAACCGGGACAGGGGATCGGCAATCAGCCCCAGCATTTT. Protein sequence: CASKPGQGIGNQPQHF.

This clonotype occurred a few times. The V gene is TRBV11-2, the J gene TRBJ1-2; no reliable D call. This CDR3 contains 18 residues. Germline-derived CDR1 and CDR2 are SGHAT and FQNNGV. V shed 1 base and J shed 0 bases, with 18 bases lying between them. The CDR3 is CASSLVLSAAGSNYGYTF. The CDR3 nucleotides are TGTGCCAGCAGCTTAGTACTTTCGGCCGCGGGGTCTAACTATGGCTACACCTTC.

This clonotype was seen ten or more times. The chain joins TRBV7-2 to TRBJ2-1; D possibly corresponds to TRBD2 (5 bases). CDR1 is SGHTA and CDR2 is FQGNSA in the germline V gene. The CDR3 is 16 amino acids. V lost 1 base to trimming and J lost 0 bases, with 10 bases between them. The CDR3 DNA reads TGTGCCAGCAGCTTAGAGGCTAGCCTCTCCTACAATGAGCAGTTCTTC. This encodes CASSLEASLSYNEQFF. Full variable domain (outside the CDR3, taken from reference TRBV7-2 and TRBJ2-1): GAGVSQSPSNKVTEKGKDVELRCDPISGHTALYWYRQSLGQGLEFLIYFQGNSAPDKSGLPSDRFSAERTGGSVSTLTIQRTQQEDSAVYLCASSLEASLSYNEQFFGPGTRLTVL.

J is TRBJ2-7 and V is TRBV27; 14 bases match TRBD2. The CDR3 is 17 residues long. V lost 4 bases, J lost 4 bases, and 9 bases stayed unmatched. Germline CDR1 is MNHEY and CDR2 is SMNVEV (reference sequence). CDR3 sequence reads: CASSSSLGTSGSYEQYF. The CDR3 DNA sequence: TGTGCCAGCAGTTCATCTCTTGGGACTAGCGGGAGTTACGAGCAGTACTTC.

This chain connects TRBV5-1 to TRBJ2-2; 7 positions match TRBD2. With V trimmed by 3 bases and J by 0 bases, 11 bases remained unmatched. In germline, CDR1 is SGHRS, CDR2 YFSETQ. The CDR3 sequence is 18 residues long. The CDR3 region has the DNA TGCGCCAGCAGCTCCCCCAGAAGCGGGGACTCGAACACCGGGGAGCTGTTTTTT. This codes for CASSSPRSGDSNTGELFF.

Note on this clonotype: Just one base apart from a much larger clone, this may be a read error. The rearrangement joins TRBV12-3 or TRBV12-4 to TRBJ2-7; D uncertain. V gave up 7 bases and J gave up 4 bases, with 14 bases separating them. This CDR3 is built from 13 residues. This CDR3 is CASTQFGVYEQYF. DNA for the CDR3: TGTGCCAGCACCCAATTCGGAGTTTACGAGCAGTACTTC.

This clonotype has more than one count but fewer than ten. V and J are TRBV5-1 and TRBJ2-7; D not resolved. The CDR3 runs to 15 residues. The V and J ends lost 0 bases and 4 bases respectively, with 14 bases between them. CDR1 is SGHRS, CDR2 YFSETQ, per germline. CDR3 loop: CASSLGWGTRYEQYF. In DNA, the CDR3 is TGCGCCAGCAGCTTGGGATGGGGTACTCGATACGAGCAGTACTTC.

Many counts were recorded for this clonotype. The chain is built from TRBV12-3 or TRBV12-4 and TRBJ1-2, with D tentatively TRBD1 (5 bases). This CDR3 has 16 amino acids. V was pared by 6 bases and J by 2 bases, with 19 bases between. CDR3 in amino acids: CASSPPNQGSNYGYTF. CDR3 in DNA: TGTGCCAGCAGCCCCCCGAACCAGGGTTCCAACTATGGCTACACCTTC.

This clonotype has only a few counts. The chain joins TRBV11-1 to TRBJ1-6; maybe TRBD1 (5 bases). V lost 1 base, J lost 2 bases, and 18 bases lay in between. CDR1 SGHAT and CDR2 FQDESV come from the germline V gene (reference sequence). CDR3 length equals 19 residues. This chain's CDR3 is CASSLDRFTGRAYNSPLHF. CDR3 DNA: TGTGCCAGCAGCTTAGACAGATTCACTGGCAGGGCCTATAATTCACCCCTCCACTTT.

This clonotype appeared a few times. This chain joins TRBV7-2 and TRBJ1-2; 9 bases agree with TRBD1. Germline V gives CDR1 SGHTA, CDR2 FQGNSA. The junction had 8 bases not matched to a gene; V was cut back by 3 bases and J by 3 bases. The CDR3 has 16 amino acids. CDR3 in DNA: TGTGCCAGCAGCTTGGGACAGACAGGGGGTGACTATGGCTACACCTTC. Protein product: CASSLGQTGGDYGYTF.

About this clonotype: An end of the junction does not agree with germline; a read error may underlie this. The genes are TRBV11-2 and TRBJ2-1; no reliable D call. Germline V gene lookup returns CDR1 SGHAT and CDR2 FQNNGV. The CDR3 spans 14 residues. The CDR3 coding sequence is TGTGCCAGCCGCTTGACAAGCTCCTACAATGAGCAGTTCTTC. Its translation: CASRLTSSYNEQFF.

The chain couples TRBV10-3 to TRBJ1-3; no firm D call. This CDR3 has 13 amino acids. Trimming shortened V by 11 bases and J by 0 bases, and 11 bases separated the two germline ends. Looked up from germline, CDR1 is ENHRY and CDR2 is SYGVKD. As DNA, the CDR3 is TGTGCCTTAAAAACTGGCTCTGGAAACACCATATATTTT. This sequence encodes CALKTGSGNTIYF.

This chain joins TRBV5-1 and TRBJ2-7, with 8 bases that match TRBD2. The CDR3 has 13 residues. CDR1 is SGHRS, CDR2 YFSETQ, per germline. The V and J ends lost 7 bases and 6 bases, in that order; junction bases with no gene match: 9. The CDR3 sequence: CASRSGLGFEQYF. CDR3 nucleotides: TGCGCCAGCCGTTCGGGACTAGGCTTCGAGCAGTACTTC.

This clonotype was found a few times. J is TRBJ1-4 and V is TRBV12-3 or TRBV12-4; no clear D gene. Deletions cut 5 bases from V and 16 bases from J, with 17 bases between. This CDR3 contains 12 residues. The CDR3 nucleotides read TGTGCCAGCAGTCAAGGACGGTCATCTCCGTTTTTT. This gives the protein CASSQGRSSPFF.

The rearrangement joins TRBV28 to TRBJ2-1, with 10 bases lining up with TRBD2. The CDR3 is made up of 15 amino acids. With 3 bases clipped from V and 9 bases from J, the junction kept 8 bases outside the gene matches. The germline CDR1 and CDR2 sequences are MDHEN and SYDVKM. The chain's CDR3 is CASSFSGGAWVEQFF. CDR3 bases: TGTGCCAGCAGTTTCAGCGGGGGGGCCTGGGTTGAGCAGTTCTTC.

This clonotype was counted at least ten times. The chain has TRBV12-3 or TRBV12-4 and TRBJ2-5; possible D gene TRBD2, 6 bases. CDR3 length: 14 amino acids. V lost 3 bases and J 3 bases, leaving 11 bases between the germline ends. CDR3 DNA: TGTGCCAGCAGTTTGCACGGCGGGAAAGAGACCCAGTACTTC. This codes for CASSLHGGKETQYF.

This clonotype was seen a few times. This chain uses TRBV10-3 with TRBJ2-2; the D call may be TRBD1 or TRBD2 (6 bases each). This CDR3 is 16 amino acids long. V was pared by 0 bases and J by 7 bases, with 15 bases between. Germline lookup yields CDR1 ENHRY and CDR2 SYGVKD. This chain's CDR3 is CAISESRRGSVGELFF. CDR3 coding DNA: TGTGCCATCAGTGAGTCCCGGAGGGGGAGTGTCGGGGAGCTGTTTTTT.

The CDR3 sequence is CSAHLANEQFF. The DNA of the CDR3 is TGCAGCGCTCACCTGGCCAACGAGCAGTTCTTC. The chain joins TRBV29-1 to TRBJ2-1; D remains unclear. V gave up 7 bases and J gave up 10 bases, with 14 bases separating them. CDR1 and CDR2 from the germline V gene are SQVTM and ANQGSEA. The CDR3 covers 11 residues.

This clonotype was picked up many times. The genes are TRBV6-1 and TRBJ2-2, with no clear D. V lost 3 bases to trimming and J lost 7 bases, with 12 bases between them. Per the germline V gene, CDR1 is MNHNS and CDR2 is SASEGT. The CDR3 totals 14 residues. CDR3 protein: CASSDGTRSGELFF. In nucleotides, the CDR3 is TGTGCCAGCAGTGATGGTACGAGGAGCGGGGAGCTGTTTTTT.

This clonotype was seen only a few times. The chain uses TRBV12-3 or TRBV12-4 and TRBJ2-2, with TRBD1 identical over 7 bases. The J segment lost 7 bases and the V segment lost 5 bases, leaving 7 bases of the junction unmatched. This CDR3 is 14 amino acids long. The CDR3 region has the DNA TGTGCCAGCAGTCTTAGATCAGGGGGCGGGGAGCTGTTTTTT. It is translated as CASSLRSGGGELFF.

This clonotype was observed a few times. The chain recombines TRBV11-2 with TRBJ2-2; 8 bases are shared with TRBD1. The junction had 10 bases not matched to a gene; V was cut back by 6 bases and J by 7 bases. This CDR3 is 15 amino acids long. Germline CDR1 reads SGHAT; CDR2 reads FQNNGV. CDR3 sequence reads: CASRALRGPSGELFF. CDR3 DNA sequence: TGTGCCAGCAGGGCACTCAGGGGGCCTAGCGGGGAGCTGTTTTTT.

This clonotype was seen a handful of times. The CDR3 here is CASRRNAGPNTEAFF. The DNA for the CDR3 is TGTGCCAGCAGGCGGAATGCAGGGCCGAACACTGAAGCTTTCTTT. The chain employs TRBV7-9 and TRBJ1-1; TRBD1 might be the D (5 bases). CDR1 SEHNR and CDR2 FQNEAQ come from the germline V gene (reference sequence). The CDR3 runs 15 residues. Trimming pared 6 bases from V and 1 base from J, leaving 15 bases between.